This T cell receptor beta chain derives from a study of blood T cell repertoires in COVID-19. Study in general: The samples span acute and convalescent COVID-19 from the United States, Italy and Spain. PBMCs, B-cell-depleted T cells, or T cells were the source of the cDNA or gDNA that made up the material.

Original processing methods: Estimation of nucleated cell counts relied on the amplification of reference gene primers. Sequenced by immunoSEQ multiplex PCR; TCRdb stores in-frame clones only, minus some. V, J and clone size were drawn from that table, and D and trimming were deduced from the DNA. The data contain about 190,000 clones, about 79% of them singletons. The CDR3 spans 15 residues. Trimming took off 6 bases at V and 1 base at J, with 13 bases between the two ends. Germline V gene sequence: CDR1 LGHDT, CDR2 YNNKEL (reference sequence). The clonotype was recovered from a woman aged 65 to 85 with acute or convalescent COVID-19. J is TRBJ2-1 and V is TRBV3-1 (or the pseudogene TRBV3-2), with D uncertain. Sequenced sample: peripheral blood. CDR3 bases: TGTGCCAGCAGTCAAATGACTGCATCCTACAATGAGCAGTTCTTC. Translated: CASSQMTASYNEQFF.